Below, one T cell receptor (beta chain) is given with its context. Its target is not known. The data originate from a study of T-cell reconstitution after alpha-beta-depleted transplantation in children. As it was prepared, the TCRbeta library received unique molecular identifiers. TCRdb re-called the PCR reads through MiXCR, storing one row per CDR3 protein. The table includes about 980,000 distinct CDR3 sequences, about 31% detected once. The CDR3 is made up of 13 amino acids. Germline assignment: CDR1 SNHLY and CDR2 FYNNEI. The germline V and J ends were trimmed by 4 bases and 7 bases, with 10 bases remaining between them. Study outcomes and limitations: Surviving recipient T cells and intrathymic progenitors accounted for some patients' high TCRbeta diversity at day 60.

The sample in question was PBMCs, mostly from graft donor cells, obtained 360 days after TCRalphabeta/CD19-depleted stem cell transplant. This chain uses TRBV2 with TRBJ2-2, with D possibly being TRBD2 (6 bases). This TCR was recovered from a boy in the first two years of life who had a stem cell transplant for SCID, so the T cells may come from the graft donor. CDR3 loop: CASSAQGGGELFF. In DNA form, the CDR3 reads TGTGCCAGCAGTGCCCAGGGAGGCGGGGAGCTGTTTTTT.